This entry lists 5 T cell receptor beta chains sequenced from one sample in a study of T cell repertoires in cytomegalovirus infection. MiXCR, run by TCRdb on the reads, gives a single entry per CDR3 protein. The sample holds fewer than 1,000,000 distinct CDR3 sequences, roughly 30% seen once. For these TCRs, the target antigens are not known. This specimen was cultured CD8+ T cells from PBMCs, taken from culture after CMV antigen stimulation. These receptors were taken from a human donor in good health (CMV status not recorded). Some clones in this sample may be carry-over from other donors' samples.

V is TRBV6-5 and J is TRBJ2-5, with 8 bases aligning to TRBD2. This CDR3 spans 15 amino acids. The trim removed 2 bases at V and 4 bases at J, leaving 6 bases unmatched. Germline CDR1 and CDR2: MNHEY and SVGAGI. The CDR3 protein is CASSYTGGVPETQYF. As DNA, the CDR3 is TGTGCCAGCAGTTACACGGGGGGGGTCCCAGAGACCCAGTACTTC.

A few counts support this clonotype. This chain links TRBV15 with TRBJ1-1; D remains unclear. V lost 0 bases, J lost 5 bases, and 13 bases lay in between. CDR3 size: 15 residues. The germline V gene encodes CDR1 LNHNV and CDR2 YYDKDF (reference sequence). The CDR3 sequence is CATSRDRAVGTEAFF. DNA of the CDR3: TGTGCCACCAGCAGAGATCGGGCGGTGGGTACTGAAGCTTTCTTT.

The rearrangement uses TRBV5-6 and TRBJ1-6; 7 bases map to TRBD1. Germline V gives CDR1 SGHDT, CDR2 YYEEEE. Trimming removed 0 bases from V and 7 bases from J; junction bases left unmatched: 4. This CDR3 is 15 amino acids long. The CDR3 nucleotides are TGTGCCAGCAGCTTGGAATGGGACAGAAATTCACCCCTCCACTTT. It codes for CASSLEWDRNSPLHF.

J is TRBJ2-3 and V is TRBV4-2, with TRBD2 matching 7 bases. The CDR3 consists of 17 residues. Germline lookup yields CDR1 LGHNA and CDR2 YNFKEQ. J lost 3 bases, V lost 0 bases, and 9 bases had no gene match. CDR3 loop: CASSQEFLADKTDTQYF. In DNA, the CDR3 is TGTGCCAGCAGCCAAGAGTTCCTAGCGGACAAAACAGATACGCAGTATTTT.

The CDR3 nucleotides are TGTGCCAGTAGTATTCCTTCCTTTGGTAGTAGCAATCAGCCCCAGCATTTT. Its translation is CASSIPSFGSSNQPQHF. The genes are TRBV19 and TRBJ1-5; unclear D gene. CDR1 and CDR2 (germline): LNHDA, SQIVND (reference sequence). Trimming removed 3 bases at V and 0 bases at J, with 15 bases between. The CDR3 is 17 amino acids.